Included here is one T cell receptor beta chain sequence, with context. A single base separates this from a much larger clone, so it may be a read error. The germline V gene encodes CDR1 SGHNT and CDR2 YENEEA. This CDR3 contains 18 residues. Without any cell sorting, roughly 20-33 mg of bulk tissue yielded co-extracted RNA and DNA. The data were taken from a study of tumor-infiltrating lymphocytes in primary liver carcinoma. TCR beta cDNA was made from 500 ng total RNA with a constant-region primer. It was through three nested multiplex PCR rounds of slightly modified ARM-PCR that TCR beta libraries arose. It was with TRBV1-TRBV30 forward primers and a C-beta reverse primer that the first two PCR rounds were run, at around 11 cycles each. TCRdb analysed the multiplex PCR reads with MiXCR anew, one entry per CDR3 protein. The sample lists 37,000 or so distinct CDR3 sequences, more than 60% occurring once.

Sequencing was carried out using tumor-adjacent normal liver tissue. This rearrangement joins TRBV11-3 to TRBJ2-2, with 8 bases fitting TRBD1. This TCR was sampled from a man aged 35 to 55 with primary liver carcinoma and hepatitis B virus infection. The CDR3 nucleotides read TGTGCCAGCAGCCGCGGGGACAGGTTCCACGATGACACCGAGGAGCTGTTTTTT. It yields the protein CASSRGDRFHDDTEELFF.